One sample yielded the 2 T cell receptor beta chains listed below, sequenced in a study of beta chain features in type 1 diabetes. Study conclusions and caveats: Across all four CD4+ subsets, people with type 1 diabetes showed modestly shorter TCRB CDR3s.

These TCRs are of unknown antigen specificity. Every bit of the isolated RNA underwent reverse transcription, so sequencing read expressed TCRB transcripts. The repertoire was sequenced with immunoSEQ multiplex PCR; TCRdb's copy has only in-frame clones and lacks some. The sample consists of about 700,000 clones, under 15% of them appearing once. The sequenced sample consisted of naive CD4+ T cells from blood. The source of these receptors is a young man with type 1 diabetes.

This chain links TRBV30 with TRBJ1-5; a weak D match, TRBD1 (5 bases). The germline V gene encodes CDR1 GTSNPN and CDR2 SVGIG (reference sequence). V lost 0 bases and J lost 5, with 8 bases in between. This CDR3 is 13 amino acids long. The CDR3 DNA reads as TGTGCCTGGAGTGTAAGGGACCATCAGCCCCAGCATTTT. Translating gives CAWSVRDHQPQHF.

Only a few counts were recorded for this clone. The chain couples TRBV13 to TRBJ2-7; the match to TRBD1 covers 7 bases. V gave up 6 bases and J gave up 2 bases; unmatched junction bases: 7. CDR1 is PRHDT, CDR2 FYEKMQ, per germline (reference sequence). The CDR3 loop spans 14 amino acids. CDR3 nucleotide sequence: TGTGCCAGCAGTCTAGGACAGGACCCCTACGAGCAGTACTTC. It translates to CASSLGQDPYEQYF. The full variable domain, rest sourced from reference TRBV13 and TRBJ2-7, is AAGVIQSPRHLIKEKRETATLKCYPIPRHDTVYWYQQGPGQDPQFLISFYEKMQSDKGSIPDRFSAQQFSDYHSELNMSSLELGDSALYFCASSLGQDPYEQYFGPGTRLTVT.